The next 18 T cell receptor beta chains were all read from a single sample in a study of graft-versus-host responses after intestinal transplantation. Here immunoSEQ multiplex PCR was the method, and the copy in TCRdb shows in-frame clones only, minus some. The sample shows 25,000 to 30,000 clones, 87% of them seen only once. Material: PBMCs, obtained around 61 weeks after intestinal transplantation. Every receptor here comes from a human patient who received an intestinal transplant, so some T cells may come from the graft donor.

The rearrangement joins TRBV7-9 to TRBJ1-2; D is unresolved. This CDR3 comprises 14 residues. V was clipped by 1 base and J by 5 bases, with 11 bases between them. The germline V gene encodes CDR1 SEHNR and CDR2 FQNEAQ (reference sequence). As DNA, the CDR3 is TGTGCCAGCAGCTTAGAAGGGAACCAGTATGGCTACACCTTC. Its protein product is CASSLEGNQYGYTF.

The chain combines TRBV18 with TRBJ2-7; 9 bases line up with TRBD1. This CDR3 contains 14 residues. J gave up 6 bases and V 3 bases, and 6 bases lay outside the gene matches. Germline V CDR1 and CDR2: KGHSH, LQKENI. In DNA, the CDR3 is TGTGCCAGCTCACCCCCGGGACAGGGCCCCGAGCAGTACTTC. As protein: CASSPPGQGPEQYF.

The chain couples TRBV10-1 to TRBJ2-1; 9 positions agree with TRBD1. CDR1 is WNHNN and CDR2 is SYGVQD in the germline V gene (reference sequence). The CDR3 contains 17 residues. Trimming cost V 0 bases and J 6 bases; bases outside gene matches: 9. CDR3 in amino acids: CASSESMSGTGPNEQFF. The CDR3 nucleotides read TGCGCCAGCAGTGAGTCGATGTCCGGGACAGGGCCCAATGAGCAGTTCTTC.

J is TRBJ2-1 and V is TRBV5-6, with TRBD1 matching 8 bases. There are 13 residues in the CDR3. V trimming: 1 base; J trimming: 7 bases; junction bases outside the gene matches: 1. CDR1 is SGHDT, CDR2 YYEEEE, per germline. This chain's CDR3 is CASSLYRGNEQFF. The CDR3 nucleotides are TGTGCCAGCAGCTTGTACAGGGGGAATGAGCAGTTCTTC.

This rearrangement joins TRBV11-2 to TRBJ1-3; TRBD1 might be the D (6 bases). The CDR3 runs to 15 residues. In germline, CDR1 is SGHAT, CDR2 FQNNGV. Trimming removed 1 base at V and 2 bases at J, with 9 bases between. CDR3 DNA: TGTGCCAGCAGCTTAGTGAGGACAGCTGGAAACACCATATATTTT. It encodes CASSLVRTAGNTIYF.

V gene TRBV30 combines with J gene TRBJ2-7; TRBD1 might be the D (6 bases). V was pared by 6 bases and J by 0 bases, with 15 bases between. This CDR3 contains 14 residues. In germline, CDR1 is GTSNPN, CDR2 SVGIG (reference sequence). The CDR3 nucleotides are TGTGCCTGCCTATTCGGACAGTTCTCCTACGAGCAGTACTTC. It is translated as CACLFGQFSYEQYF.

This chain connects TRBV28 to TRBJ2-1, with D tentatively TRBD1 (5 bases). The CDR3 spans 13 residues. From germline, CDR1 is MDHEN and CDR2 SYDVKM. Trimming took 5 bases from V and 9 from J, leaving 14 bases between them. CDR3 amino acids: CASSTELQAEQFF. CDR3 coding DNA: TGTGCCAGCAGTACCGAACTACAGGCTGAGCAGTTCTTC.

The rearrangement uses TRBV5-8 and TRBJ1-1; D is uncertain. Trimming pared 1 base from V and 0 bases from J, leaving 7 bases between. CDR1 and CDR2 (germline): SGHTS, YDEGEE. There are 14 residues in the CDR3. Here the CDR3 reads CASSLRQMNTEAFF. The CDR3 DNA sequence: TGTGCCAGCAGCTTGAGGCAAATGAACACTGAAGCTTTCTTT.

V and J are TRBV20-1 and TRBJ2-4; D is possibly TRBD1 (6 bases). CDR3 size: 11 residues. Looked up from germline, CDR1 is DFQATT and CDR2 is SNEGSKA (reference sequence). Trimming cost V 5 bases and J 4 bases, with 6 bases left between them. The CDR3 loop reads CSAGQKNIQYF. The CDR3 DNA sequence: TGCAGTGCTGGACAGAAAAACATTCAGTACTTC.

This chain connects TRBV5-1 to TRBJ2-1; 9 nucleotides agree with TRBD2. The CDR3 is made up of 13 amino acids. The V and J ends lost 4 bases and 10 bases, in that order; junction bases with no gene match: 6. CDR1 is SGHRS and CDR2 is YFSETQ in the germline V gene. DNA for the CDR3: TGCGCCAGCAGCCTAGCGGGAAGGAAAGAGCAGTTCTTC. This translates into CASSLAGRKEQFF.

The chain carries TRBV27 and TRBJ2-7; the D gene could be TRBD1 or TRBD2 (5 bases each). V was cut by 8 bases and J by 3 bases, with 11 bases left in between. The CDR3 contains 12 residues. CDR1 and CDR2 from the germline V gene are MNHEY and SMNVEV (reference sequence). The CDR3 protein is CASGGRSYEQYF. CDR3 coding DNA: TGTGCCAGCGGGGGACGGAGCTACGAGCAGTACTTC.

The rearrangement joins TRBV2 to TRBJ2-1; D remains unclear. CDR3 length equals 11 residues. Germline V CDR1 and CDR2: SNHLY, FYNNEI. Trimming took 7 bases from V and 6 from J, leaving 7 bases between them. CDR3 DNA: TGTGCCAGCAAGGGCGGCAATGAGCAGTTCTTC. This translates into CASKGGNEQFF.

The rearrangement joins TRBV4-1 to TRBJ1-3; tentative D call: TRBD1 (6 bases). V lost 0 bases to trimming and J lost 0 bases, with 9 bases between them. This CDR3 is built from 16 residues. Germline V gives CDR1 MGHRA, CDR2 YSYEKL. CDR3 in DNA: TGCGCCAGCAGCCAAGACCAGGGGCTCTCTGGAAACACCATATATTTT. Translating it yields CASSQDQGLSGNTIYF.

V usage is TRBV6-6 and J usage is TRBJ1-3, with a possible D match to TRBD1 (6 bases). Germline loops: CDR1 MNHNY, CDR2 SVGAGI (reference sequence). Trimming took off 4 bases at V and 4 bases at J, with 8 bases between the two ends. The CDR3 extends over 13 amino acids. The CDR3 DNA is TGTGCCAGCAGTTGGGACAACGGAAACACCATATATTTT. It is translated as CASSWDNGNTIYF.

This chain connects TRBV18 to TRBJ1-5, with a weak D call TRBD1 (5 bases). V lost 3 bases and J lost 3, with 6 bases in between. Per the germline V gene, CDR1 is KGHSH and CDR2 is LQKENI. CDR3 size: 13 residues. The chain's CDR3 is CASSPGPNQPQHF. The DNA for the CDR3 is TGTGCCAGCTCACCGGGGCCCAATCAGCCCCAGCATTTT.

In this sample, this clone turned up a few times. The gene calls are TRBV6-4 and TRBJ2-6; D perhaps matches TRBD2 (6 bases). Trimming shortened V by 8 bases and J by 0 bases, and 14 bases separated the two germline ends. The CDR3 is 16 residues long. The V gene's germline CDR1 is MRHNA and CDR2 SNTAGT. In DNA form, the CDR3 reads TGTGCCAGCTCCCGAGAGGGAGGCTCTGGGGCCAACGTCCTGACTTTC. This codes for CASSREGGSGANVLTF.

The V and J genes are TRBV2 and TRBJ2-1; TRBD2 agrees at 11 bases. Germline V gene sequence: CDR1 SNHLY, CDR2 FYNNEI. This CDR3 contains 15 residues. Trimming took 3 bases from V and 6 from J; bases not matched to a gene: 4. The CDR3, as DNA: TGTGCCAGCAGTGAGGGGACTAGCGGCTTCAATGAGCAGTTCTTC. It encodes CASSEGTSGFNEQFF.

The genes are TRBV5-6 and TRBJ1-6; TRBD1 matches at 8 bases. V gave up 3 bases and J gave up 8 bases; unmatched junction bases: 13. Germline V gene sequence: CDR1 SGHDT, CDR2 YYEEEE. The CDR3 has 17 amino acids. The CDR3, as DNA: TGTGCCAGCAGCTCAGCGCAGGGGGCGCCCTTAGATTCACCCCTCCACTTT. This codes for CASSSAQGAPLDSPLHF.